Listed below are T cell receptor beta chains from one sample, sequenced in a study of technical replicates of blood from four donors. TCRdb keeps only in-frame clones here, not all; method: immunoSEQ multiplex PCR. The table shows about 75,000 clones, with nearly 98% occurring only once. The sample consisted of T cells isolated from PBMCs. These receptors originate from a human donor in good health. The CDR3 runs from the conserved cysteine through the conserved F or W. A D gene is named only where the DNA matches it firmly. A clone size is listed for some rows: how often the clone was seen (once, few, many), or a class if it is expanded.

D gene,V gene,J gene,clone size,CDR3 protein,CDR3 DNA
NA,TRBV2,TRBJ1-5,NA,CASSEWADQPQHF,TGTGCCAGCAGTGAGTGGGCCGATCAGCCCCAGCATTTT
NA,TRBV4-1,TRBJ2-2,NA,CASSRLPLRGGTGELFF,TGCGCCAGCAGCCGACTACCCCTTAGAGGGGGCACCGGGGAGCTGTTTTTT
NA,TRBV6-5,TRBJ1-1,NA,CASTPGLWTTEAFF,TGTGCCAGCACCCCGGGACTTTGGACCACTGAAGCTTTCTTT
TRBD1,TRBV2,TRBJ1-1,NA,CASTYGTAQNTEAFF,TGTGCCAGCACCTATGGGACAGCCCAAAACACTGAAGCTTTCTTT
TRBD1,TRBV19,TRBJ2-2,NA,CASNVGTDNTGELFF,TGTGCCAGCAACGTTGGGACAGACAACACCGGGGAGCTGTTTTTT
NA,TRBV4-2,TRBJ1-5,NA,CASSPGQTGSNQPQHF,TGTGCCAGCAGCCCCGGACAGACGGGGAGCAATCAGCCCCAGCATTTT
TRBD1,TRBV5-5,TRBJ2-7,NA,CASSLGQGPAGQYF,TGTGCCAGCAGCTTGGGACAGGGGCCCGCCGGGCAGTACTTC
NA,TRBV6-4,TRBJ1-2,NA,CASSDSRWGGKSGYTF,TGTGCCAGCAGTGACTCGCGGTGGGGAGGGAAAAGTGGCTACACCTTC
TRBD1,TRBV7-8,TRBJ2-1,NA,CASSRRQGPNNEQFF,TGTGCCAGCAGCCGAAGACAGGGGCCGAACAATGAGCAGTTCTTC
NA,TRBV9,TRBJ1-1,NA,CASSVTMNTEAFF,TGTGCCAGCAGCGTAACAATGAACACTGAAGCTTTCTTT
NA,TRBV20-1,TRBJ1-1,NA,CSARGLAEAFF,TGCAGTGCAAGAGGGCTGGCTGAAGCTTTCTTT
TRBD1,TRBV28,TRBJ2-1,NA,CASSAPPTDRGANEQFF,TGTGCCAGCAGTGCCCCGCCTACGGACAGGGGAGCCAATGAGCAGTTCTTC
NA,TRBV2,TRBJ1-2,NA,CASTDSRTVTRDYGYTF,TGTGCCAGCACCGATAGTCGGACAGTAACACGGGACTATGGCTACACCTTC
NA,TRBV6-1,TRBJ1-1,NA,CASSEAFRGLRNTEAFF,TGTGCCAGCAGTGAAGCCTTTAGGGGACTCCGGAACACTGAAGCTTTCTTT
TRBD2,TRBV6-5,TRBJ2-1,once,CASRRAGRDEQFF,TGTGCCAGCCGGCGAGCGGGGAGGGATGAGCAGTTCTTC
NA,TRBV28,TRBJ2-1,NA,CASSPSAAYNEQFF,TGTGCCAGCAGTCCCTCGGCGGCCTACAATGAGCAGTTCTTC
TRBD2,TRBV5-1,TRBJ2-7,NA,CASSTIAGLSYEQYF,TGCGCCAGCAGCACCATAGCGGGACTGAGCTACGAGCAGTACTTC
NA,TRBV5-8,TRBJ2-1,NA,CASSRGDSYNEQFF,TGTGCCAGCAGCCGCGGGGACAGCTACAATGAGCAGTTCTTC
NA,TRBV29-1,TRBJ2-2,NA,CSVAGANTGELFF,TGCAGCGTTGCGGGAGCGAACACCGGGGAGCTGTTTTTT
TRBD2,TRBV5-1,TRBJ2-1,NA,CASYRVGGVYNEQFF,TGCGCCAGCTACAGGGTCGGGGGGGTCTACAATGAGCAGTTCTTC
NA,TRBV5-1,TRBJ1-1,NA,CASSLGGQKPEAFF,TGCGCCAGCAGCTTGGGCGGACAGAAACCAGAAGCTTTCTTT
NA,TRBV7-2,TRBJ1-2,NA,CASSLGWNYGYTF,TGTGCCAGCAGTCTAGGCTGGAACTATGGCTACACCTTC
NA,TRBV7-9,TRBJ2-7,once,CASSGPGGGPYEQYF,TGTGCCAGCAGCGGTCCCGGGGGAGGCCCCTACGAGCAGTACTTC
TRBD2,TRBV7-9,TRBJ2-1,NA,CASSLSLAVNEQFF,TGTGCCAGCAGCTTATCTCTAGCGGTCAATGAGCAGTTCTTC
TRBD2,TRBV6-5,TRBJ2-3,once,CASSYSAGAVTDTQYF,TGTGCCAGCAGTTACTCGGCGGGAGCGGTAACAGATACGCAGTATTTT
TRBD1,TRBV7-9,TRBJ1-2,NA,CASSWGQPSYGYTF,TGTGCCAGCAGCTGGGGACAGCCGTCCTATGGCTACACCTTC
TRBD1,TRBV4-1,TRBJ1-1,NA,CASRESGGIPEAFF,TGCGCCAGCAGGGAGTCAGGGGGTATCCCTGAAGCTTTCTTT
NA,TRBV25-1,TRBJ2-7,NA,CASSEATARGSYEQYF,TGTGCCAGCAGTGAGGCGACGGCGAGGGGGTCCTACGAGCAGTACTTC
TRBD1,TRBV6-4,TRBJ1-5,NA,CASSDPGLGRGRGTGNVNQPQHF,TGTGCCAGCAGTGACCCGGGCCTGGGTAGGGGGCGAGGGACAGGGAATGTCAATCAGCCCCAGCATTTT